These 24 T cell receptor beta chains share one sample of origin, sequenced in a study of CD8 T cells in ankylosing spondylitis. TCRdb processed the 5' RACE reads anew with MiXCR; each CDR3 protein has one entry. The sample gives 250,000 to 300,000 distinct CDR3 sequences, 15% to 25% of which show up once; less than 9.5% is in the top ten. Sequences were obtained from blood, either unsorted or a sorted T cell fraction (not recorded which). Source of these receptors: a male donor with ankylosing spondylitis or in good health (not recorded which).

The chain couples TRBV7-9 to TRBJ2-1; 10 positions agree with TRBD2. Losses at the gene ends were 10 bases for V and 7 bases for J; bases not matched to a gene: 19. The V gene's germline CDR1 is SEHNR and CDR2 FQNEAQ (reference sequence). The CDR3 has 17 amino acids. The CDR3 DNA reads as TGTGCCACAAGGGCAGGGTCGGGGACTAGCGAATGGAATGAGCAGTTCTTC. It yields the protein CATRAGSGTSEWNEQFF.

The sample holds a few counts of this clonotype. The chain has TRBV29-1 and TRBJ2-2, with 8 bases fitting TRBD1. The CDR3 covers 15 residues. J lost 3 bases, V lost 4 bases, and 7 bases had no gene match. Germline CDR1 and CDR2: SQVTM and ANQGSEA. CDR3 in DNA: TGCAGCGTTGGGCGGCAGGGGGCACACACCGGGGAGCTGTTTTTT. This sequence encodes CSVGRQGAHTGELFF.

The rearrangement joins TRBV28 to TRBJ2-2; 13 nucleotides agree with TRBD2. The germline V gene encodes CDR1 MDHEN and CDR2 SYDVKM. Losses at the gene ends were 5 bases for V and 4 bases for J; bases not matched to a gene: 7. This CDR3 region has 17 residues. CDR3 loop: CASSLPTSGRFTGELFF. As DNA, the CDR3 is TGTGCCAGCAGTCTTCCGACTAGCGGGAGGTTCACCGGGGAGCTGTTTTTT.

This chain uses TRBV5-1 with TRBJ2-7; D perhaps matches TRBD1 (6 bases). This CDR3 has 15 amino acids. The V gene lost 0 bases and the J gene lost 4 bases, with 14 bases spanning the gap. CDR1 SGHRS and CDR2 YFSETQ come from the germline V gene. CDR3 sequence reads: CASSLAPAGVYEQYV. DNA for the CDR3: TGCGCCAGCAGCTTGGCTCCTGCAGGGGTATACGAGCAGTACGTC.

CDR3 in amino acids: CASSPTLGTNTEAFF. The CDR3 region has the DNA TGTGCCAGCAGCCCCACATTAGGGACGAACACTGAAGCTTTCTTT. This chain links TRBV7-2 with TRBJ1-1; D possibly corresponds to TRBD1 (5 bases). The CDR3 runs to 15 residues. The germline CDR1 and CDR2 sequences are SGHTA and FQGNSA. V was cut by 5 bases and J by 1 base, with 14 bases left in between. The full variable domain, completed using reference TRBV7-2 and TRBJ1-1, is GAGVSQSPSNKVTEKGKDVELRCDPISGHTALYWYRQSLGQGLEFLIYFQGNSAPDKSGLPSDRFSAERTGGSVSTLTIQRTQQEDSAVYLCASSPTLGTNTEAFFGQGTRLTVV.

The CDR3 nucleotides are TGCGCCAGCAGCTCCGGGACTAGCGGCAGTGATCCAAATGAGCAGTTCTTC. Protein sequence: CASSSGTSGSDPNEQFF. V is TRBV5-1 and J is TRBJ2-1, with 11 bases aligning to TRBD2. In germline, CDR1 is SGHRS, CDR2 YFSETQ. CDR3 length: 17 amino acids. With 3 bases clipped from V and 7 bases from J, the junction kept 12 bases outside the gene matches.

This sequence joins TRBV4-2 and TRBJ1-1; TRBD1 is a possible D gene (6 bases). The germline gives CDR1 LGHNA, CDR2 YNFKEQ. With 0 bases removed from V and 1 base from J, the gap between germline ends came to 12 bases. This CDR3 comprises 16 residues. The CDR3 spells CASSQDATGRNTEAFF. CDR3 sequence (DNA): TGTGCCAGCAGCCAAGATGCGACAGGCCGGAACACTGAAGCTTTCTTT.

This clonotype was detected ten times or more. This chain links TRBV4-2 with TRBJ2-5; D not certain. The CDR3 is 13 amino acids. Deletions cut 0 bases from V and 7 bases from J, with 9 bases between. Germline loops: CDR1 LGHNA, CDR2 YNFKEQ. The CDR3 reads CASSQDNWATQYF. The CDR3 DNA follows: TGTGCCAGCAGCCAAGATAACTGGGCGACCCAGTACTTC.

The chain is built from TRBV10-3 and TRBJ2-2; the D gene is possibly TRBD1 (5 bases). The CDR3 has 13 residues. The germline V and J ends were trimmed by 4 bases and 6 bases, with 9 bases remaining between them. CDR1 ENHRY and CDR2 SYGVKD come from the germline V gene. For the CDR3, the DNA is TGTGCCATCAGTGGGACAAACGCCGGGGAGCTGTTTTTT. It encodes CAISGTNAGELFF.

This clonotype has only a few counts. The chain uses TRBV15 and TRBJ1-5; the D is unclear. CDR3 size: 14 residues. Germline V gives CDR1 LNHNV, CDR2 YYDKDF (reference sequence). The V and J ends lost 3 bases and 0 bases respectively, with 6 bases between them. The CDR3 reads CATSREYSNQPQHF. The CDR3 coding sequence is TGTGCCACCAGCAGGGAGTATAGCAATCAGCCCCAGCATTTT.

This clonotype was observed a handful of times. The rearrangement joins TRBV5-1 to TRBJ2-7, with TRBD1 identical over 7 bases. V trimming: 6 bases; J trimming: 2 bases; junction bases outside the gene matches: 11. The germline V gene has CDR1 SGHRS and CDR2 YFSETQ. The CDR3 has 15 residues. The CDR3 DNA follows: TGCGCCAGCATACCCGGGAACAGGGGTACCTACGAGCAGTACGTC. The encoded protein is CASIPGNRGTYEQYV.

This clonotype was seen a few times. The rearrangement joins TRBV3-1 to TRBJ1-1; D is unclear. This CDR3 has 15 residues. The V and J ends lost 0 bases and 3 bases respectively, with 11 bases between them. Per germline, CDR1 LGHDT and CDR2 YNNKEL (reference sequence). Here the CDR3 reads CASSQDPSTYTEAFF. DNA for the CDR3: TGTGCCAGCAGCCAAGATCCGAGTACCTACACTGAAGCTTTCTTT.

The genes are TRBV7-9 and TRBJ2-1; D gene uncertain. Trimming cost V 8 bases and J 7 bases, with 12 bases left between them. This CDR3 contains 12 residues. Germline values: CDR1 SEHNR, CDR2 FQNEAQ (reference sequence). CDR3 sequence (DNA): TGTGCCAGCCGAAAGACCAGGAATGAGCAGTTCTTC. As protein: CASRKTRNEQFF. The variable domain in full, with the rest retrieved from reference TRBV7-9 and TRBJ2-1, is DTGVSQNPRHKITKRGQNVTFRCDPISEHNRLYWYRQTLGQGPEFLTYFQNEAQLEKSRLLSDRFSAERPKGSFSTLEIQRTEQGDSAMYLCASRKTRNEQFFGPGTRLTVL.

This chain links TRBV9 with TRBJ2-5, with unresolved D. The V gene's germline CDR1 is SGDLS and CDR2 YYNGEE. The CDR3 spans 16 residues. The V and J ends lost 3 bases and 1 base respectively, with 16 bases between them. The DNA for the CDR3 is TGTGCCAGCAGCGCCCCCCCCCAGGCCATCCAAGAGACCCAGTACTTC. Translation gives CASSAPPQAIQETQYF. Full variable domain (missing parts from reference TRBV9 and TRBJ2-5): DSGVTQTPKHLITATGQRVTLRCSPRSGDLSVYWYQQSLDQGLQFLIQYYNGEERAKGNILERFSAQQFPDLHSELNLSSLELGDSALYFCASSAPPQAIQETQYFGPGTRLLVL.

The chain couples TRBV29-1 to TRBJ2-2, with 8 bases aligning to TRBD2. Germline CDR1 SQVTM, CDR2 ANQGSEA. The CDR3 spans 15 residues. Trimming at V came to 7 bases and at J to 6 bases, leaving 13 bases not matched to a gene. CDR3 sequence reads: CSAALGTSNSGELFF. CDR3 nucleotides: TGCAGCGCCGCCCTCGGGACTAGTAATTCCGGGGAGCTGTTTTTT.

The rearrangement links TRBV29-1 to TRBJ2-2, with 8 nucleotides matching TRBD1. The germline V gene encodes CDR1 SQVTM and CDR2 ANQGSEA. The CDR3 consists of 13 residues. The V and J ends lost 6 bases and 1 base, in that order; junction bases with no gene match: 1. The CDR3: CSVGTGNTGELFF. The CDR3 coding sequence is TGCAGCGTCGGGACAGGGAACACCGGGGAGCTGTTTTTT.

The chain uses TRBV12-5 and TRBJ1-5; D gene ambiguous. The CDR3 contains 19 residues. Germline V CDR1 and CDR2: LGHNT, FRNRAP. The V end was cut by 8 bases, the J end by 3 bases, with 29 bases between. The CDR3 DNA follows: TGTGCTAGTACCACGATTGGTCCCCAGGAGGGTTGGGACAATCAGCCCCAGCATTTT. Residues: CASTTIGPQEGWDNQPQHF.

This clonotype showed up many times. For the CDR3, the DNA is TGCAGTGCCGGGGGTACGGCGGGAGGGGCGAATGAGCAGTTCTTC. Amino acids: CSAGGTAGGANEQFF. The chain carries TRBV20-1 and TRBJ2-1; 9 nucleotides agree with TRBD2. The CDR3 contains 15 residues. Germline CDR1 reads DFQATT; CDR2 reads SNEGSKA (reference sequence). V was pared by 6 bases and J by 7 bases, with 13 bases of the junction left unmatched.

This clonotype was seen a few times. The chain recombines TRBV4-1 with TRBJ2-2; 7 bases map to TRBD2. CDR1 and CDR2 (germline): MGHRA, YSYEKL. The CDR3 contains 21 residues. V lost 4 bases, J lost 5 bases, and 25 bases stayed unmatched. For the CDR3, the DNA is TGCGCCAGCAGCCCCTCCGGGCCGACTGGGGCGGGAGTAGCAGGAACCGGGGAGCTGTTTTTT. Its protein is CASSPSGPTGAGVAGTGELFF.

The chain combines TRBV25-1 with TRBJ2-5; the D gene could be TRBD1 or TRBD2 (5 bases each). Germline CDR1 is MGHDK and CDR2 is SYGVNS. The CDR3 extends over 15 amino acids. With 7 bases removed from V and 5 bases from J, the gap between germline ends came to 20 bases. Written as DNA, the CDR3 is TGTGCCAGCAAGGGACCTACGAACACCGGGGAGACCCAGTACTTC. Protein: CASKGPTNTGETQYF.

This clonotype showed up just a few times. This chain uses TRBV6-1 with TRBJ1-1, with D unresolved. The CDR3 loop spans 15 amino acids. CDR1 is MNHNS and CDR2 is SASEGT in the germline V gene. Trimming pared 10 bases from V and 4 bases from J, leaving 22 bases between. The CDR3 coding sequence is TGTGCCACCATTCGCTGGCTAGGGTCCCTCACTGAAGCTTTCTTT. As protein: CATIRWLGSLTEAFF.

CDR3 nucleotide sequence: TGTGCCAGCACCATGGAGGCTGCCCGCGACTACGAGCAGTACGTC. Protein: CASTMEAARDYEQYV. The rearrangement joins TRBV6-1 to TRBJ2-7, with D tentatively TRBD2 (5 bases). The CDR3 sequence is 15 residues long. Trimming stripped 7 bases from V and 3 bases from J, with 19 bases between. The germline CDR1 and CDR2 sequences are MNHNS and SASEGT.

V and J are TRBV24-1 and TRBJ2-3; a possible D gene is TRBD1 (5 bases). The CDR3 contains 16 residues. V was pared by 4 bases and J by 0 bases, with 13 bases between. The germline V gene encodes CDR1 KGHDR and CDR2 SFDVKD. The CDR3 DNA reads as TGTGCCACCAGTGAAGACAGTACCACTAGCACAGATACGCAGTATTTT. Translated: CATSEDSTTSTDTQYF.

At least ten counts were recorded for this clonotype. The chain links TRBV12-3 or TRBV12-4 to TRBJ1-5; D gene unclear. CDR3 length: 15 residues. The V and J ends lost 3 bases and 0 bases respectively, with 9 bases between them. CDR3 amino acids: CASSFTSPSNQPQHF. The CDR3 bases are TGTGCCAGCAGTTTTACGTCCCCTAGCAATCAGCCCCAGCATTTT.